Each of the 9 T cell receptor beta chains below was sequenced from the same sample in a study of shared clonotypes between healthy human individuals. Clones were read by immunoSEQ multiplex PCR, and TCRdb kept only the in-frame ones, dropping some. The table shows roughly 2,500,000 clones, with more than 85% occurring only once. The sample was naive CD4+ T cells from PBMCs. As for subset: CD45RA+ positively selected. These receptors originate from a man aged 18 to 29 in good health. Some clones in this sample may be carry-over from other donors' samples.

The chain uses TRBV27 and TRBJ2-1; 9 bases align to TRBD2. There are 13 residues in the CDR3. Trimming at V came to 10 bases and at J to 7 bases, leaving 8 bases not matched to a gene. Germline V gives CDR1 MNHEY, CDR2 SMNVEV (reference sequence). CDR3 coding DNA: TGTGCCACCGCGGGAGGGCCTAGAAATGAGCAGTTCTTC. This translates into CATAGGPRNEQFF.

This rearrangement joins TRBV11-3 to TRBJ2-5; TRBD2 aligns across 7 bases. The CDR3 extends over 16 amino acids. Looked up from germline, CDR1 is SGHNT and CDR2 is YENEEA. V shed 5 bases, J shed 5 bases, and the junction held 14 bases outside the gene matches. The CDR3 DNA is TGTGCCAGCAGCCCCGGGGGAGCGGGAATTCTGGAGACCCAGTACTTC. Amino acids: CASSPGGAGILETQYF.

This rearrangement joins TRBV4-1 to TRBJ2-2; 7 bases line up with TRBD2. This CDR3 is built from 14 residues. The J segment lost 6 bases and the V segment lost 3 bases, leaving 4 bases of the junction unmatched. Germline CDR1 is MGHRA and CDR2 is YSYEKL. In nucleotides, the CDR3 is TGCGCCAGCAGCCATATGGGAGGGCCCGGGGAGCTGTTTTTT. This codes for CASSHMGGPGELFF.

For the CDR3, the DNA is TGTGCCAGCAGCCGGGGGAGGGGGCTTGGCGGGGAGCTGTTTTTT. Residues: CASSRGRGLGGELFF. The chain combines TRBV27 with TRBJ2-2, with D possibly being TRBD1 or TRBD2 (7 bases each). Germline-derived CDR1 and CDR2 are MNHEY and SMNVEV (reference sequence). The V end was cut by 6 bases, the J end by 7 bases, with 18 bases between. CDR3 length: 15 amino acids.

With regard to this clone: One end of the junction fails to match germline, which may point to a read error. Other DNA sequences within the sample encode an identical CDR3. The chain's CDR3 is CASSLMGVNEQYF. In nucleotides, the CDR3 is TGTGCCAGCAGCTTAATGGGGGTAAACGAACAGTACTTC. The chain is built from TRBV7-2 and TRBJ2-7; D is possibly TRBD1 or TRBD2 (5 bases each). The CDR3 runs to 13 residues. Germline-derived CDR1 and CDR2 are SGHTA and FQGNSA. The variable domain in full, with the rest retrieved from reference TRBV7-2 and TRBJ2-7, is GAGVSQSPSNKVTEKGKDVELRCDPISGHTALYWYRQSLGQGLEFLIYFQGNSAPDKSGLPSDRFSAERTGGSVSTLTIQRTQQEDSAVYLCASSLMGVNEQYFGPGTRLTVT.

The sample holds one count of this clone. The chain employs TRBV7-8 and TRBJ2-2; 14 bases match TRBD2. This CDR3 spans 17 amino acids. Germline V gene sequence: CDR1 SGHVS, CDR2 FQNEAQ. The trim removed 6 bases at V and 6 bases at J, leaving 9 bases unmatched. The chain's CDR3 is CASRRGLAGGRAGELFF. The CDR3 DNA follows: TGTGCCAGCAGGCGCGGACTAGCGGGAGGTCGTGCCGGGGAGCTGTTTTTT.

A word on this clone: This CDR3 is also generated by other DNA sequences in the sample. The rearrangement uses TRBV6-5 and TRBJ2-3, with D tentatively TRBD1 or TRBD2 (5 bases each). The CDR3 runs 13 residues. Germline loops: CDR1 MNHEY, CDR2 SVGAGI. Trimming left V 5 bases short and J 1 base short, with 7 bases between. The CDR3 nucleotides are TGTGCCAGCAGTCGGGACGGCACAGATACGCAGTATTTT. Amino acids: CASSRDGTDTQYF.

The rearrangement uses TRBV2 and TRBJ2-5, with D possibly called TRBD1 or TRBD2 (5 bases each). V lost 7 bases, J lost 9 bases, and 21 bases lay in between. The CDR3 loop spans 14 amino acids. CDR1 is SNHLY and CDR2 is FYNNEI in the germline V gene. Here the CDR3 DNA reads TGTGCCAGCACGGAGCTAGTTGAGGGGTCGGCCCAGTACTTC. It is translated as CASTELVEGSAQYF.

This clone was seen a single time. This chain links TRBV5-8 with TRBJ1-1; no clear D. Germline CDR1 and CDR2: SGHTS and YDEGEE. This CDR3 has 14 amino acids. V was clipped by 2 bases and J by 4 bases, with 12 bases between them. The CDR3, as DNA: TGTGCCAGCAGCTTCGGGTGGAGGAGCACTGAAGCTTTCTTT. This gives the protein CASSFGWRSTEAFF.